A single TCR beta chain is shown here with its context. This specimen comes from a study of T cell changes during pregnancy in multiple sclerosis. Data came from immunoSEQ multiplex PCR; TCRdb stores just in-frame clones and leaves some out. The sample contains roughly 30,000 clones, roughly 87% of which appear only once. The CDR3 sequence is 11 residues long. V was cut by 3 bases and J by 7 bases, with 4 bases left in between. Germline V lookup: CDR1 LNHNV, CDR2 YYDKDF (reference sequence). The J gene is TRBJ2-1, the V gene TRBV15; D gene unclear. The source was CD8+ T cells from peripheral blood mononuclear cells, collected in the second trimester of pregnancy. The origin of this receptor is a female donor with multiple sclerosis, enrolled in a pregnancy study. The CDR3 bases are TGTGCCACCAGCAGGTCTAATGAGCAGTTCTTC. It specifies CATSRSNEQFF.